Below, 9 T cell receptor beta chains from the same sample are listed, as sequenced in a study of glioma-infiltrating T cells after dendritic cell vaccination listed by TCRdb under 2016. The time point label corresponds to: after dendritic cell vaccination, including at tumor progression/relapse. Receptor amplification or capture employed the immunoSEQ multiplex PCR assay. TCRdb took over this immuneACCESS table, retaining in-frame rearrangements with V and J assigned. Such tables are incomplete; in checked studies, under half of the missing clones stem from an unresolved V gene, and the remainder is unexplained. Across this sample there are roughly 60,000 clones, with about 89% seen only once. The top ten clonotypes cover 11% of the sample. Sequenced material: blood, taken after dendritic cell vaccination. Receptors were obtained from a human donor with glioblastoma.

The chain couples TRBV30 to TRBJ2-7; 16 nucleotides match TRBD2. Germline CDR1 GTSNPN, CDR2 SVGIG (reference sequence). The trim removed 2 bases at V and 9 bases at J, leaving 4 bases unmatched. The CDR3 totals 14 residues. The CDR3 loop is CAWSPGLAGGRQYF. The CDR3 DNA reads TGTGCCTGGAGTCCGGGACTAGCGGGGGGGAGGCAGTACTTC.

CDR3 protein: CASSSGQDLNQPQHF. The CDR3 nucleotides are TGCGCCAGCAGCTCAGGACAGGACCTTAATCAGCCCCAGCATTTT. V gene TRBV4-3 combines with J gene TRBJ1-5, with 7 bases that match TRBD1. The CDR3 length is 15 residues. With 5 bases clipped from V and 4 bases from J, the junction kept 8 bases outside the gene matches. From germline, CDR1 is LGHNA and CDR2 YSLEER.

A single count supports this clone. The chain links TRBV11-3 to TRBJ2-7, with 11 bases that match TRBD1. CDR3 length: 15 residues. After removal of 1 base from V and 5 bases from J, the junction contained 4 bases not matched to a gene. Per germline, CDR1 SGHNT and CDR2 YENEEA. The CDR3 here is CASSLGTGGANEQYF. The CDR3 DNA sequence: TGTGCCAGCAGCTTAGGGACAGGGGGCGCGAACGAGCAGTACTTC.

This chain joins TRBV4-2 and TRBJ2-2; tentatively, D is TRBD1 (6 bases). This CDR3 comprises 15 residues. The V end was cut by 5 bases, the J end by 1 base, with 11 bases between. The germline CDR1 and CDR2 sequences are LGHNA and YNFKEQ. The CDR3 region has the DNA TGTGCCAGCAGCGCACAGGGTAGGAACACCGGGGAGCTGTTTTTT. Its protein is CASSAQGRNTGELFF.

This sequence joins TRBV5-4 and TRBJ2-1, with TRBD1 as a possible D gene (6 bases). The length of the CDR3 is 14 residues. V gave up 4 bases and J gave up 6 bases, with 14 bases separating them. Looked up from germline, CDR1 is SGHNT and CDR2 is YYREEE (reference sequence). The CDR3 is CASSPGHGFNEQFF. Written as DNA, the CDR3 is TGTGCCAGCAGCCCGGGACACGGGTTCAATGAGCAGTTCTTC.

The genes are TRBV11-2 and TRBJ2-5, with a tentative D call TRBD1 (5 bases). Trimming cost V 0 bases and J 1 base, with 6 bases left between them. CDR3 length: 14 residues. CDR1 is SGHAT and CDR2 is FQNNGV in the germline V gene. DNA of the CDR3: TGTGCCAGCAGCTTAGATACAGGCCAAGAGACCCAGTACTTC. As protein: CASSLDTGQETQYF.

The chain combines TRBV7-8 with TRBJ1-2; 9 positions agree with TRBD1. Germline CDR1 and CDR2: SGHVS and FQNEAQ. This CDR3 is 16 amino acids long. Losses at the gene ends were 5 bases for V and 1 base for J; bases not matched to a gene: 8. CDR3 residues: CASSLLDRGNNYGYTF. CDR3 in DNA: TGTGCCAGCAGCCTTCTTGACAGGGGGAATAACTATGGCTACACCTTC.

This clone has more than one count but fewer than ten. This sequence joins TRBV5-4 and TRBJ1-1, with D possibly being TRBD1 (6 bases). Germline-derived CDR1 and CDR2 are SGHNT and YYREEE (reference sequence). Trimming removed 1 base from V and 2 bases from J, with 9 bases in between. The CDR3 sequence is 14 residues long. The CDR3 spells CASSLQGINTEAFF. The DNA of the CDR3 is TGTGCCAGCAGCTTGCAGGGGATCAACACTGAAGCTTTCTTT.

This clone showed up just a few times. The CDR3 DNA follows: TGTGCCAGCAGCCAACAGGGTTACTTATCCTACGAGCAGTACTTC. It yields the protein CASSQQGYLSYEQYF. This sequence joins TRBV14 and TRBJ2-5; the D gene is possibly TRBD1 (5 bases). The DNA matches TRBJ2-7 better at its end, which makes the J call doubtful. Germline-derived CDR1 and CDR2 are SGHDN and FVKESK. The CDR3 has 15 residues.